The 11 T cell receptor beta chains presented below share a single source sample, sequenced in a study of blood T cell repertoires in COVID-19. This table comes from immunoSEQ multiplex PCR, and its TCRdb copy is limited to in-frame clones, with some not included. The sample consists of approximately 50,000 clones, more than 65% of them appearing once. Sequencing was carried out using peripheral blood. The receptors were sampled from a human donor in a cohort sampled during active COVID-19.

This chain uses TRBV7-2 with TRBJ1-1, with a weak D call TRBD1 (5 bases). V lost 1 base, J lost 5 bases, and 17 bases lay in between. The CDR3 is made up of 16 amino acids. Germline V CDR1 and CDR2: SGHTA, FQGNSA. This chain's CDR3 is CASSLEGGAGWTEAFF. The CDR3 bases are TGTGCCAGCAGCTTAGAAGGCGGGGCGGGGTGGACTGAAGCTTTCTTT.

The chain has TRBV5-6 and TRBJ1-1; a possible D gene is TRBD1 (5 bases). This CDR3 region has 14 residues. CDR1 and CDR2 (germline): SGHDT, YYEEEE. V lost 3 bases and J 0 bases, leaving 9 bases between the germline ends. This CDR3 reads CASSWGGMNTEAFF. The CDR3 nucleotides read TGTGCCAGCAGCTGGGGCGGTATGAACACTGAAGCTTTCTTT.

This sequence joins TRBV15 and TRBJ2-7; 7 bases fit TRBD2. CDR3 length equals 15 residues. Losses at the gene ends were 0 bases for V and 2 bases for J; bases not matched to a gene: 4. In germline, CDR1 is LNHNV, CDR2 YYDKDF (reference sequence). CDR3 region: CATSRETSAAYEQYF. As DNA, the CDR3 is TGTGCCACCAGCAGAGAAACTAGCGCGGCCTACGAGCAGTACTTC.

The chain links TRBV6-1 to TRBJ2-7, with 8 nucleotides matching TRBD1. From germline, CDR1 is MNHNS and CDR2 SASEGT. The CDR3 spans 15 residues. J was trimmed by 3 bases and V by 1 base; bases with no gene match: 5. The CDR3 spells CASSEEQGVNYEQYF. The CDR3 DNA reads TGTGCCAGCAGTGAAGAACAGGGGGTAAACTACGAGCAGTACTTC.

The chain combines TRBV27 with TRBJ2-5; perhaps TRBD1 as D (8 bases). The CDR3 has 13 residues. Trimming took 6 bases from V and 5 from J, leaving 13 bases between them. The germline V gene encodes CDR1 MNHEY and CDR2 SMNVEV (reference sequence). In DNA, the CDR3 is TGTGCCAGCAGAAAACAGGGGGGGGAGACCCAGTACTTC. It specifies CASRKQGGETQYF.

The CDR3 DNA is TGTGCCAGCACCGACCCGCTGGGGGGGATGAACGAGCAGTACTTC. Encoded protein: CASTDPLGGMNEQYF. The V call is TRBV7-9, the J call TRBJ2-7; 7 bases are shared with TRBD2. Germline assignment: CDR1 SEHNR and CDR2 FQNEAQ (reference sequence). The CDR3 has 15 residues. The V segment lost 7 bases and the J segment 5 bases; nucleotides outside the gene matches: 14.

The chain combines TRBV6-4 with TRBJ2-5, with 10 bases fitting TRBD1. Trimming removed 7 bases from V and 5 bases from J; junction bases left unmatched: 19. The CDR3 sequence is 18 residues long. The germline gives CDR1 MRHNA, CDR2 SNTAGT. CDR3 nucleotide sequence: TGTGCCAGCACCCGAACGGACAGGGGGAAGGGGATTGGGGAGACCCAGTACTTC. Translating gives CASTRTDRGKGIGETQYF.

V usage is TRBV27 and J usage is TRBJ2-6; a weak D match, TRBD2 (6 bases). From germline, CDR1 is MNHEY and CDR2 SMNVEV (reference sequence). CDR3 size: 17 residues. V lost 2 bases, J lost 1 base, and 12 bases lay in between. The CDR3 sequence: CASSLNSGGSGANVLTF. The CDR3 nucleotides read TGTGCCAGCAGTTTAAATTCTGGAGGGTCTGGGGCCAACGTCCTGACTTTC.

V is TRBV6-6 and J is TRBJ1-3; D possibly corresponds to TRBD1 (6 bases). With 6 bases removed from V and 2 bases from J, the gap between germline ends came to 11 bases. The CDR3 extends over 14 amino acids. Looked up from germline, CDR1 is MNHNY and CDR2 is SVGAGI (reference sequence). DNA for the CDR3: TGTGCCAGCAGCAACAGGGCACCTGGAAACACCATATATTTT. This translates into CASSNRAPGNTIYF.

This rearrangement joins TRBV7-2 to TRBJ2-2; a possible D gene is TRBD1 (6 bases). Germline assignment: CDR1 SGHTA and CDR2 FQGNSA. The V gene lost 7 bases and the J gene lost 5 bases, with 14 bases spanning the gap. The CDR3 covers 14 residues. The CDR3 spells CASKQGKSTGELFF. For the CDR3, the DNA is TGTGCCAGCAAACAGGGTAAATCTACCGGGGAGCTGTTTTTT. Drawing the rest from reference TRBV7-2 and TRBJ2-2, the complete variable domain is GAGVSQSPSNKVTEKGKDVELRCDPISGHTALYWYRQSLGQGLEFLIYFQGNSAPDKSGLPSDRFSAERTGGSVSTLTIQRTQQEDSAVYLCASKQGKSTGELFFGEGSRLTVL.

The chain carries TRBV15 and TRBJ2-2; TRBD1 aligns across 9 bases. V trimming: 2 bases; J trimming: 5 bases; junction bases outside the gene matches: 6. This CDR3 has 16 residues. Per germline, CDR1 LNHNV and CDR2 YYDKDF (reference sequence). The CDR3 loop is CATSRPGTGKTGELFF. DNA of the CDR3: TGTGCCACCAGCAGACCCGGGACAGGGAAGACCGGGGAGCTGTTTTTT. Full variable domain (remainder filled in from reference TRBV15 and TRBJ2-2): DAMVIQNPRYQVTQFGKPVTLSCSQTLNHNVMYWYQQKSSQAPKLLFHYYDKDFNNEADTPDNFQSRRPNTSFCFLDIRSPGLGDTAMYLCATSRPGTGKTGELFFGEGSRLTVL.